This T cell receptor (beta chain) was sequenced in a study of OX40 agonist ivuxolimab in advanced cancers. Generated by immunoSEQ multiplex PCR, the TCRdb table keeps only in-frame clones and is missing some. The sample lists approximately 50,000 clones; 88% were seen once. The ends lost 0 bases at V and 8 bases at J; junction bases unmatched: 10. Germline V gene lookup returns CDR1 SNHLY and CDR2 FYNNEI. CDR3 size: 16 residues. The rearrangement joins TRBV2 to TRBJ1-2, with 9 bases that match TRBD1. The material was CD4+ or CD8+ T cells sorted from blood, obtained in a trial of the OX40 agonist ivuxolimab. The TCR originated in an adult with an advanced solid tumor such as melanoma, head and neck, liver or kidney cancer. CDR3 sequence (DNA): TGTGCCAGCAGTGAAGCGCTGGGACAGGGTTTAAGAGGCTACACCTTC. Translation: CASSEALGQGLRGYTF.